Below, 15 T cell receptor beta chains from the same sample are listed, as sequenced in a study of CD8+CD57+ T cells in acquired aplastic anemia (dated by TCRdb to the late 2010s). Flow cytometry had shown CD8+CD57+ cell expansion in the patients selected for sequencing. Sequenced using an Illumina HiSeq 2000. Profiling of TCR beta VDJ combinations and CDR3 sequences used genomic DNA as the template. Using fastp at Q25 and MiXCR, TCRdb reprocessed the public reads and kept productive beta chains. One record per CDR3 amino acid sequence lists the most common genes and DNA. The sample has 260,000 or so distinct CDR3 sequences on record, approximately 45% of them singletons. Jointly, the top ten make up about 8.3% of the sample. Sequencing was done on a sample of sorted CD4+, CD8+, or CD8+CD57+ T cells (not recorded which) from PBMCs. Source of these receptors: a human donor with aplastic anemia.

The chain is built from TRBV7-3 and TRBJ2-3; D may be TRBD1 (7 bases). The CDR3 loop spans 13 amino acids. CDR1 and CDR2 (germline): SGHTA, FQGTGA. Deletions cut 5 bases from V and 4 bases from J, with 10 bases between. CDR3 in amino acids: CASSQGGADTQYF. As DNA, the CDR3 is TGTGCCAGCAGCCAGGGGGGCGCAGATACGCAGTATTTT.

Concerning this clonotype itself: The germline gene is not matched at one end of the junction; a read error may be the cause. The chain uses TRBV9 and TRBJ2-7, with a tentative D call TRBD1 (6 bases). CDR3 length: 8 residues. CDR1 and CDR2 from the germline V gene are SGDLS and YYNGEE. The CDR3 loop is CQGSEQYF. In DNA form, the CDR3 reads TGCCAGGGGTCCGAGCAGTACTTC.

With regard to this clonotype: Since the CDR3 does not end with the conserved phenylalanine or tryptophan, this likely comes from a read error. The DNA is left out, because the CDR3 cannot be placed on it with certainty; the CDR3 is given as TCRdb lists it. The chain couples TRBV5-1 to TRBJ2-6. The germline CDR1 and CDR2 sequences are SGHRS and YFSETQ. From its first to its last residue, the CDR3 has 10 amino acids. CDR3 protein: CASNFGRSNT.

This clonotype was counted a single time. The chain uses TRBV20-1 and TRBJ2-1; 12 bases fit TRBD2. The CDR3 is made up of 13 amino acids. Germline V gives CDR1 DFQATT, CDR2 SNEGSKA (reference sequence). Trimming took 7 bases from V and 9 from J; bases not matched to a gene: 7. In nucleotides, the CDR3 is TGCAGTGAGGGACTAGCGGGTTATAGTGAGCAGTTCTTC. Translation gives CSEGLAGYSEQFF.

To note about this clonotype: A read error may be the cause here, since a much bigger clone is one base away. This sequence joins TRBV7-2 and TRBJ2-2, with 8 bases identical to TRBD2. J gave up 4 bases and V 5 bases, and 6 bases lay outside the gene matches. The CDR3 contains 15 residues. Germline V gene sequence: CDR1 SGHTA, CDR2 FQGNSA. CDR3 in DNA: TGTGCCAGCAGCATTAGCGGGGTATGCACCGGGGAGCTGTTTTTT. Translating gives CASSISGVCTGELFF.

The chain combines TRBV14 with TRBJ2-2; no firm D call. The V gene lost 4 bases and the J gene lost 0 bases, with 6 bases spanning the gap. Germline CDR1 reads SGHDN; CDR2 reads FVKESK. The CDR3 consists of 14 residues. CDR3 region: CASSLNTNTGELFF. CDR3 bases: TGTGCCAGCAGCCTGAACACGAACACCGGGGAGCTGTTTTTT.

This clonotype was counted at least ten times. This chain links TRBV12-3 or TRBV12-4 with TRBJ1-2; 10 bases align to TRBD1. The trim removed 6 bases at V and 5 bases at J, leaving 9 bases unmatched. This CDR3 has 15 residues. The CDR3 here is CASSSGTGATYGYTF. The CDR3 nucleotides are TGTGCCAGCAGCTCAGGGACAGGGGCGACTTATGGCTACACCTTC.

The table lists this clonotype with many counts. CDR3 loop: CASSGRGKKVYEQYF. In DNA form, the CDR3 reads TGTGCCAGCAGTGGAAGGGGGAAGAAGGTCTACGAGCAGTACTTC. The gene calls are TRBV6-1 and TRBJ2-7; a weak D match, TRBD1 (6 bases). Trimming stripped 4 bases from V and 3 bases from J, with 16 bases between. Germline CDR1 reads MNHNS; CDR2 reads SASEGT. The CDR3 spans 15 residues.

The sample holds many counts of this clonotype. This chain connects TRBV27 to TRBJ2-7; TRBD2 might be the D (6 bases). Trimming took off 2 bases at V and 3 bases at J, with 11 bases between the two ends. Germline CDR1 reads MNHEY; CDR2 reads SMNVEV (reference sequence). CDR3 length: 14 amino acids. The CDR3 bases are TGTGCCAGCAGTTTAGGGCTAGCGTACTACGAGCAGTACTTC. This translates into CASSLGLAYYEQYF.

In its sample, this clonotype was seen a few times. As DNA, the CDR3 is TGTGCCAGCAGTTACCTTAACACAGATACGCAGTATTTT. Encoded protein: CASSYLNTDTQYF. The chain uses TRBV6-2 or TRBV6-3 and TRBJ2-3; no clear D. V was trimmed by 2 bases and J by 2 bases, leaving 5 bases between them. In germline, CDR1 is MNHEY, CDR2 SVGEGT. The CDR3 has 13 residues.

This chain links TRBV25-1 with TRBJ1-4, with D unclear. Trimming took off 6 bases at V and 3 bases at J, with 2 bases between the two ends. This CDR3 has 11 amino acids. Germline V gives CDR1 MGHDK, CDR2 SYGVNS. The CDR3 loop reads CASRANEKLFF. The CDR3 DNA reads TGTGCCAGCAGAGCTAATGAAAAACTGTTTTTT.

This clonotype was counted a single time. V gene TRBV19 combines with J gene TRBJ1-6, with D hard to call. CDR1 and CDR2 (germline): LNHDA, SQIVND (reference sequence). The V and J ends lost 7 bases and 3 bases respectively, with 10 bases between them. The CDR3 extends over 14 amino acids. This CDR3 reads CASTADHYNSPLHF. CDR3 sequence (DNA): TGTGCCAGTACCGCGGACCACTATAATTCACCCCTCCACTTT.

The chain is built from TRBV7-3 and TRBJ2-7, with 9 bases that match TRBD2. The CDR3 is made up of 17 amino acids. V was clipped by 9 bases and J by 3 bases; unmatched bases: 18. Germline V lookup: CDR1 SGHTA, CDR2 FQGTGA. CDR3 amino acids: CASTPKGGLAWNYEQYF. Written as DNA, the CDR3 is TGTGCCAGTACCCCGAAGGGTGGACTAGCGTGGAACTACGAGCAGTACTTC.

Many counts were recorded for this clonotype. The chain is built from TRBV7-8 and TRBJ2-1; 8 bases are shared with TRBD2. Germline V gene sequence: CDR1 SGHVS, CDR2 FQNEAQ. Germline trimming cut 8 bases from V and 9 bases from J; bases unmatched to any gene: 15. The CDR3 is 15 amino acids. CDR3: CASRPLGFGGGEQFF. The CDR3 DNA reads TGTGCCAGCCGTCCTTTGGGCTTCGGGGGGGGTGAGCAGTTCTTC.

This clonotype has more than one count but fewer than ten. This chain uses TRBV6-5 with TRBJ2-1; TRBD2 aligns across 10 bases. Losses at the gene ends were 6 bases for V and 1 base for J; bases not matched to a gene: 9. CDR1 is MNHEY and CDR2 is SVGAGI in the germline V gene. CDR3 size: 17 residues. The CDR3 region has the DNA TGTGCCAGCAGCCCTCTAGCGGGGGAAGGGTCCTACAATGAGCAGTTCTTC. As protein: CASSPLAGEGSYNEQFF.